These 29 T cell receptor beta chains originate from one sample sequenced in a study of OX40 agonist ivuxolimab in advanced cancers. The table came from immunoSEQ multiplex PCR; TCRdb's copy has only in-frame clones and leaves some out. The repertoire includes some 44,000 clones, 70% to 85% of them detected once, and approximately 25% sits in the top ten. This sample comprised CD4+ or CD8+ T cells sorted from blood, obtained in a trial of the OX40 agonist ivuxolimab. The receptors were gathered from an adult with an advanced solid tumor such as melanoma, head and neck, liver or kidney cancer.

This rearrangement joins TRBV5-1 to TRBJ2-7; D tentatively fits TRBD1 or TRBD2 (7 bases each). Germline V gene sequence: CDR1 SGHRS, CDR2 YFSETQ. V lost 1 base and J lost 0, with 11 bases in between. The CDR3 loop spans 15 amino acids. The DNA of the CDR3 is TGCGCCAGCAGCTTGAAGCGGGACAGCTCCTACGAGCAGTACTTC. As protein: CASSLKRDSSYEQYF. The entire variable domain, with the rest obtained from reference TRBV5-1 and TRBJ2-7, is as follows: KAGVTQTPRYLIKTRGQQVTLSCSPISGHRSVSWYQQTPGQGLQFLFEYFSETQRNKGNFPGRFSGRQFSNSRSEMNVSTLELGDSALYLCASSLKRDSSYEQYFGPGTRLTVT.

V gene TRBV6-1 combines with J gene TRBJ1-1; no firm D call. V was cut by 2 bases and J by 6 bases, with 7 bases left in between. The CDR3 is 12 residues long. The germline V gene encodes CDR1 MNHNS and CDR2 SASEGT. DNA for the CDR3: TGTGCCAGCAGTGAACGCGGGCCTGAAGCTTTCTTT. Translating it yields CASSERGPEAFF.

The V call is TRBV5-6, the J call TRBJ1-2; D call uncertain. The V and J ends lost 3 bases and 1 base respectively, with 7 bases between them. CDR1 is SGHDT and CDR2 is YYEEEE in the germline V gene. The CDR3 contains 13 residues. The CDR3 sequence: CASSSFDNYGYTF. The DNA for the CDR3 is TGTGCCAGCAGCTCGTTTGATAACTATGGCTACACCTTC. The full variable domain, in which reference TRBV5-6 and TRBJ1-2 provide the parts outside the CDR3, is DAGVTQSPTHLIKTRGQQVTLRCSPKSGHDTVSWYQQALGQGPQFIFQYYEEEERQRGNFPDRFSGHQFPNYSSELNVNALLLGDSALYLCASSSFDNYGYTFGSGTRLTVV.

In its sample, this clone was seen a few times. J is TRBJ2-1 and V is TRBV7-3; D might be TRBD1 (6 bases). Germline lookup yields CDR1 SGHTA and CDR2 FQGTGA. This CDR3 is 14 amino acids long. Trimming shortened V by 5 bases and J by 5 bases, and 13 bases separated the two germline ends. The CDR3 loop reads CASSPMDSDNEQFF. CDR3 coding DNA: TGTGCCAGCAGCCCCATGGACAGCGACAATGAGCAGTTCTTC.

V gene TRBV9 combines with J gene TRBJ2-7, with D perhaps TRBD2 (5 bases). The ends were cut back, 0 bases at V and 7 bases at J, with 11 bases in the middle. The CDR3 has 13 amino acids. Per the germline V gene, CDR1 is SGDLS and CDR2 is YYNGEE. This CDR3 is CASSVGEGWEQYF. The CDR3 DNA follows: TGTGCCAGCAGCGTAGGCGAGGGCTGGGAGCAGTACTTC.

The chain employs TRBV19 and TRBJ2-3; perhaps D is TRBD1 or TRBD2 (6 bases each). Germline V gene lookup returns CDR1 LNHDA and CDR2 SQIVND (reference sequence). This CDR3 is built from 15 residues. The V gene lost 5 bases and the J gene lost 4 bases, with 16 bases spanning the gap. CDR3 sequence (DNA): TGTGCCAGTAGTGAGGGGGGTGCCGGTGCAGATACGCAGTATTTT. Amino acid sequence: CASSEGGAGADTQYF.

V usage is TRBV7-6 and J usage is TRBJ2-3; D might be TRBD1 (6 bases). The V gene's germline CDR1 is SGHVS and CDR2 FNYEAQ. The V end lost 6 bases, the J end lost 2 bases, and 15 bases lay between the germline ends. The CDR3 is 15 residues long. The CDR3 loop is CASRNTPGHTDTQYF. The CDR3 DNA is TGTGCCAGCAGGAACACCCCGGGACACACAGATACGCAGTATTTT.

For the CDR3, the DNA is TGTGCCAGCAGCCAAGGACTAGACACAGATACGCAGTATTTT. Its translation is CASSQGLDTDTQYF. The chain recombines TRBV14 with TRBJ2-3; a weak D match, TRBD2 (6 bases). V was pared by 1 base and J by 2 bases, with 7 bases between. CDR1 is SGHDN and CDR2 is FVKESK in the germline V gene. This CDR3 region has 14 residues.

The chain uses TRBV7-3 and TRBJ1-1; 7 nucleotides match TRBD1. Germline CDR1 reads SGHTA; CDR2 reads FQGTGA. V was clipped by 2 bases and J by 0 bases; unmatched bases: 3. This CDR3 contains 15 residues. The chain's CDR3 is CASSLSGTVNTEAFF. CDR3 sequence (DNA): TGTGCCAGCAGCTTATCCGGGACAGTGAACACTGAAGCTTTCTTT.

This sequence joins TRBV7-3 and TRBJ2-1; no firm D call. Germline CDR1 is SGHTA and CDR2 is FQGTGA. CDR3 length equals 17 residues. V lost 5 bases to trimming and J lost 0 bases, with 17 bases between them. The CDR3 loop reads CASSPTPAVSSYNEQFF. CDR3 nucleotide sequence: TGTGCCAGCAGCCCGACCCCGGCTGTGAGCTCCTACAATGAGCAGTTCTTC.

The rearrangement uses TRBV20-1 and TRBJ1-1; D remains ambiguous. Trimming pared 4 bases from V and 10 bases from J, leaving 13 bases between. CDR1 and CDR2 from the germline V gene are DFQATT and SNEGSKA (reference sequence). The CDR3 contains 11 residues. Here the CDR3 reads CSAKSSGLAFF. In DNA, the CDR3 is TGCAGTGCTAAATCTAGTGGGTTAGCTTTCTTT.

The rearrangement links TRBV9 to TRBJ2-1; 7 bases map to TRBD1. The V and J ends lost 1 base and 1 base, in that order; junction bases with no gene match: 14. Per germline, CDR1 SGDLS and CDR2 YYNGEE. This CDR3 has 19 residues. The CDR3 bases are TGTGCCAGCAGCGTACCTAATTCTACAGGGGAGTGGTCCTACAATGAGCAGTTCTTC. Its translation: CASSVPNSTGEWSYNEQFF. The entire variable domain, with the rest obtained from reference TRBV9 and TRBJ2-1, is as follows: DSGVTQTPKHLITATGQRVTLRCSPRSGDLSVYWYQQSLDQGLQFLIQYYNGEERAKGNILERFSAQQFPDLHSELNLSSLELGDSALYFCASSVPNSTGEWSYNEQFFGPGTRLTVL.

The chain employs TRBV5-1 and TRBJ2-7, with 8 bases that match TRBD1. With 3 bases clipped from V and 2 bases from J, the junction kept 4 bases outside the gene matches. The CDR3 covers 14 residues. From germline, CDR1 is SGHRS and CDR2 YFSETQ. This CDR3 reads CASSSGQGAYEQYF. The CDR3 coding sequence is TGCGCCAGCAGCTCCGGACAGGGAGCCTACGAGCAGTACTTC.

This clone was seen only once. The J gene is TRBJ2-1, the V gene TRBV29-1, with 7 bases matching TRBD1. After removal of 0 bases from V and 4 bases from J, the junction contained 3 bases not matched to a gene. The CDR3 is 14 amino acids. Germline V lookup: CDR1 SQVTM, CDR2 ANQGSEA. CDR3 coding DNA: TGCAGCGTTGAAGATCAGGGGGTATACAATGAGCAGTTCTTC. This sequence encodes CSVEDQGVYNEQFF.

In this sample, this clone turned up once. The V call is TRBV4-1, the J call TRBJ2-7, with a weak D call TRBD1 (5 bases). CDR3 length: 15 amino acids. The V gene lost 1 base and the J gene lost 2 bases, with 12 bases spanning the gap. The germline V gene encodes CDR1 MGHRA and CDR2 YSYEKL. The CDR3 DNA sequence: TGCGCCAGCAGCCAAGGGTTTACAGGAGCCTACGAGCAGTACTTC. Translation gives CASSQGFTGAYEQYF.

The chain employs TRBV5-4 and TRBJ1-2, with D possibly being TRBD1 (6 bases). CDR1 and CDR2 from the germline V gene are SGHNT and YYREEE (reference sequence). V lost 3 bases and J lost 4, with 16 bases in between. The CDR3 totals 15 residues. CDR3 in DNA: TGTGCCAGCAGCTCAAGTACACAGGGAATCTATGGCTACACCTTC. Translated: CASSSSTQGIYGYTF.

The chain carries TRBV9 and TRBJ2-5; 9 bases are a match to TRBD2. The DNA end favors TRBJ2-7, so the J call may be wrong. This CDR3 has 15 amino acids. In germline, CDR1 is SGDLS, CDR2 YYNGEE. This CDR3 is CASSKGTSGPYEQYF. In nucleotides, the CDR3 is TGTGCCAGCAGCAAGGGAACTAGCGGGCCCTACGAGCAGTACTTC.

In its sample, this clone ranks as medium-sized (0.01 to 0.1%). The chain combines TRBV7-9 with TRBJ1-1; tentatively, D is TRBD1 (5 bases). Germline CDR1 is SEHNR and CDR2 is FQNEAQ (reference sequence). V was pared by 6 bases and J by 11 bases, with 13 bases between. The CDR3 covers 11 residues. The CDR3 loop is CASSRGLAAFF. In DNA form, the CDR3 reads TGTGCCAGCAGTCGGGGCCTTGCTGCTTTCTTT.

This chain connects TRBV30 to TRBJ2-7; 12 bases line up with TRBD1. Trimming cost V 8 bases and J 4 bases; bases outside gene matches: 3. Germline V lookup: CDR1 GTSNPN, CDR2 SVGIG (reference sequence). The CDR3 is made up of 12 amino acids. CDR3 DNA sequence: TGTGCCGGGACAGGGGGCCGTTACGAGCAGTACTTC. This gives the protein CAGTGGRYEQYF. Together with reference TRBV30 and TRBJ2-7, the CDR3 gives the full variable domain: SQTIHQWPATLVQPVGSPLSLECTVEGTSNPNLYWYRQAAGRGLQLLFYSVGIGQISSEVPQNLSASRPQDRQFILSSKKLLLSDSGFYLCAGTGGRYEQYFGPGTRLTVT.

V and J are TRBV2 and TRBJ2-1; D is possibly TRBD2 (7 bases). The CDR3 loop spans 15 amino acids. Germline CDR1 and CDR2: SNHLY and FYNNEI. Between the trimmed V and J ends, which lost 3 bases and 7 bases, there was a span of 16 bases. This CDR3 is CASSESRGGHNEQFF. The CDR3 DNA follows: TGTGCCAGCAGTGAGTCCAGGGGAGGGCATAATGAGCAGTTCTTC.

The chain uses TRBV18 and TRBJ2-1; TRBD1 aligns across 9 bases. Germline CDR1 and CDR2: KGHSH and LQKENI. CDR3 size: 15 residues. The J segment lost 5 bases and the V segment lost 3 bases, leaving 5 bases of the junction unmatched. The chain's CDR3 is CASSPRTGVDNEQFF. In DNA, the CDR3 is TGTGCCAGCTCACCGCGGACAGGGGTGGACAATGAGCAGTTCTTC.

J is TRBJ1-4 and V is TRBV4-3; TRBD1 might be the D (6 bases). CDR1 and CDR2 (germline): LGHNA, YSLEER. V dropped 1 base and J dropped 7 bases, with 25 bases sitting between them. This CDR3 comprises 19 residues. The CDR3 loop reads CASSQGLSPTPGALEKLFF. DNA for the CDR3: TGCGCCAGCAGCCAAGGCTTGTCCCCCACCCCAGGGGCTCTTGAAAAACTGTTTTTT.

The CDR3 loop reads CASSLGGQGASNQPQHF. The CDR3 DNA reads as TGTGCCAGCAGCTTAGGGGGACAGGGGGCTTCCAATCAGCCCCAGCATTTT. The chain combines TRBV7-9 with TRBJ1-5, with 12 bases fitting TRBD1. The V gene's germline CDR1 is SEHNR and CDR2 FQNEAQ (reference sequence). Trimming cost V 1 base and J 3 bases; bases outside gene matches: 4. There are 17 residues in the CDR3. Together with reference TRBV7-9 and TRBJ1-5, the CDR3 gives the full variable domain: DTGVSQNPRHKITKRGQNVTFRCDPISEHNRLYWYRQTLGQGPEFLTYFQNEAQLEKSRLLSDRFSAERPKGSFSTLEIQRTEQGDSAMYLCASSLGGQGASNQPQHFGDGTRLSIL.

Only one count was recorded for this clone. This chain uses TRBV9 with TRBJ2-1, with 10 nucleotides matching TRBD2. Per the germline V gene, CDR1 is SGDLS and CDR2 is YYNGEE. The ends lost 0 bases at V and 6 bases at J; junction bases unmatched: 3. The CDR3 is 15 residues long. The CDR3: CASSVGLAGVNEQFF. The CDR3 nucleotides are TGTGCCAGCAGCGTAGGTCTAGCGGGAGTCAATGAGCAGTTCTTC.

The chain joins TRBV19 to TRBJ2-3, with 8 nucleotides matching TRBD2. In germline, CDR1 is LNHDA, CDR2 SQIVND (reference sequence). J lost 2 bases, V lost 6 bases, and 13 bases had no gene match. The CDR3 extends over 17 amino acids. The CDR3: CASSTPGAGEITDTQYF. The CDR3 DNA reads as TGTGCCAGTAGCACCCCGGGAGCGGGGGAGATCACAGATACGCAGTATTTT.

The rearrangement joins TRBV27 to TRBJ2-7; 7 bases match TRBD1. CDR3 length: 15 amino acids. CDR1 is MNHEY and CDR2 is SMNVEV in the germline V gene (reference sequence). V gave up 2 bases and J gave up 1 base; unmatched junction bases: 5. Here the CDR3 DNA reads TGTGCCAGCAGTTTACTAGGACAGGATTCCTACGAGCAGTACTTC. It encodes CASSLLGQDSYEQYF.

Written as DNA, the CDR3 is TGCGCCAGCAGCCGCCCAGGGGGAAGCTACTATGGCTACACCTTC. It specifies CASSRPGGSYYGYTF. The gene calls are TRBV4-1 and TRBJ1-2; 7 bases are a match to TRBD1. Germline-derived CDR1 and CDR2 are MGHRA and YSYEKL. The V and J ends lost 4 bases and 3 bases, in that order; junction bases with no gene match: 8. This CDR3 has 15 amino acids.

The rearrangement uses TRBV10-3 and TRBJ2-7; TRBD1 aligns across 11 bases. Germline V gene lookup returns CDR1 ENHRY and CDR2 SYGVKD. V was pared by 9 bases and J by 6 bases, with 10 bases of the junction left unmatched. The CDR3 length is 14 residues. CDR3 nucleotide sequence: TGTGCCATTGGACAGGGGGCCCGTCAAAGCGAGCAGTACTTC. It is translated as CAIGQGARQSEQYF.

CDR3 sequence: CSARDSETQYF. DNA of the CDR3: TGCAGTGCTAGAGATTCGGAGACCCAGTACTTC. J is TRBJ2-5 and V is TRBV20-1, with unresolved D. The germline CDR1 and CDR2 sequences are DFQATT and SNEGSKA (reference sequence). The V gene lost 0 bases and the J gene lost 5 bases, with 4 bases spanning the gap. The CDR3 length is 11 residues.